A single T cell receptor beta chain is shown here with its context. This clonotype occurred many times. The antigen it binds to is not known. No much larger clone exists at a distance of one base, and base qualities are not known. Reads for this sample came from an Illumina HiSeq 2500. TCR beta libraries were prepared by quantitative 5'-RACE with molecular barcodes. As for the authors' bioinformatics: Disease-linked TCR variants were identified with a new computational method built on a probabilistic model of VDJ rearrangement. In TCRdb, the public reads were trimmed at Q25 with fastp and aligned with MiXCR, with productive beta chains retained. Here each entry gathers all rows of one CDR3 protein and keeps the most common genes and DNA. Clone size and V and J calls follow TCRdb, not the original study. This sample comprises approximately 440,000 distinct CDR3 sequences, about a sixth of them detected only once. The ten largest clonotypes hold approximately 1% of the sample.

Counted from cysteine to phenylalanine, this CDR3 has 15 amino acids. Of the read, only the CDR3 DNA is kept; its 45 bases are in frame from base 1. V loses 4 bases, J loses 6 bases, and the germline ends lie 13 bases apart. CDR1 and CDR2, per the germline V gene, are SNHLY and FYNNEI. This sample is drawn from a study of CD8 T cells in ankylosing spondylitis (dated by TCRdb to 2016 to 2017). At the level of the whole study: To find TCR variants linked to disease, the study profiled T cell receptor beta repertoires in ankylosing spondylitis patients and healthy donors. The whole study cohort included 85 to 120 healthy donors and roughly 24 ankylosing spondylitis patients. Peripheral blood samples were taken, and synovial fluid was additionally collected from ankylosing spondylitis patients. The investigation overall reported the following: Blood from ankylosing spondylitis patients appeared to be characterized by a TCR beta motif composed of 7 to 9 highly homologous amino acid variants. Some motif variants were previously reported in synovial fluid and blood of reactive arthritis patients, suggesting common disease-initiation mechanisms. The disease-linked clones were reported to be significantly enriched in matched synovial fluid samples from ankylosing spondylitis patients. The disease-linked clones had a CD8+ phenotype and were found at relatively low frequencies in peripheral blood.

The sequence was collected from a male donor with ankylosing spondylitis. Recombination connected TRBV2 to TRBJ1-6; tentative D gene TRBD1, with 5 bases matching. The source material was blood, either unsorted or a sorted T cell fraction (not recorded which). CDR3 region: CASSGTGRVNSPLHF. Read as DNA, the sequence is TGTGCCAGCAGTGGGACGGGACGGGTTAATTCACCCCTCCACTTT.